This TCR beta chain was retrieved from a study of shared clonotypes between healthy human individuals. Study conclusions and caveats: Around 5% was the fraction of naive CD4 clonotypes found shared across several donors. Non-shared clonotypes displayed generation probabilities falling below those of clonotypes present in all four donors.

As for this clone: Its antigen remains unknown.

Trimming stripped 7 bases from V and 0 bases from J, with 15 bases between. This CDR3 comprises 15 residues. CDR1 LNHDA and CDR2 SQIVND come from the germline V gene (reference sequence). At a deep level, the assay was run. Tens of thousands of T cell genomes (approximately 0.2 ug DNA) went into each sorted-subset replicate. Assay: immunoSEQ multiplex PCR; the TCRdb copy retains only in-frame clones and omits some. The top ten clones hold less than 11% of a sample with about 190,000 clones, over 50% of them seen once. This chain connects TRBV19 to TRBJ1-1, with D perhaps matching TRBD1 (5 bases). The sample taken for sequencing was memory CD4+ T cells sorted from blood. Subset: CD45RA-negative fraction. This clonotype was obtained from a man aged 30-40 years in good health. CDR3 DNA sequence: TGTGCCAGTAAAGCAGGGAGAAACATGAACACTGAAGCTTTCTTT. Residues: CASKAGRNMNTEAFF.